This T cell receptor (beta chain) was recovered during a study of a mutant IDH1 vaccine in newly diagnosed glioma. Study background: The treated population exhibited a male proportion of roughly 62%, a female proportion of around 40%, and a mean age of approximately 42 years.

Looked up from germline, CDR1 is SGDLS and CDR2 is YYNGEE. Trimming removed 1 base from V and 0 bases from J; junction bases left unmatched: 9. The CDR3 is 19 residues long. Study-level results: Among all patients, vaccine-induced immune responses occurred in roughly 93%. Pseudoprogression seemed unlinked to shifts in top peripheral T cell clonotypes.

Time point reported: baseline, week 1 (first vaccination visit). Treatment given: pre-vaccination baseline after standard-of-care therapy. Each donor presented with a new WHO grade 3 or 4 astrocytoma that tested IDH1-mutant and showed ATRX loss. In regard to this clone: Antigen specificity is unknown.

TCRdb's table, derived via immunoSEQ multiplex PCR, lists solely in-frame clones and lacks some. The table has tens of thousands of clones, 80% to 90% seen once; the top ten hold about a fifth. The chain joins TRBV9 to TRBJ2-6, with TRBD1 matching over 8 bases. This specimen was PBMCs, taken from a glioma patient treated with radiotherapy, temozolomide or both. This receptor was obtained from a man aged 18 to 35 with glioma. The CDR3 region has the DNA TGTGCCAGCAGCGTACAGGGGGCTACTTTGAGCTCTGGGGCCAACGTCCTGACTTTC. It yields the protein CASSVQGATLSSGANVLTF.